Below, 8 T cell receptor beta chains from the same sample are listed, as sequenced in a study of shared clonotypes between healthy human individuals (dated by TCRdb to the early 2020s). The method was the immunoSEQ multiplex PCR assay. TCRdb re-hosts the immuneACCESS table, in-frame sequences only. Its copies lack some clones; in the studies checked, an unresolved V gene accounts for under half of them, and the cause for the rest is not known. The sample profile shows around 700,000 clones; 55% to 75% of them were found once. Around 2% of the sample is taken by the ten largest. The sample comprised memory CD4+ T cells sorted from blood. The cell subset or site tag for this specimen amounts to: CD45RA-negative fraction. The receptor source for this set is a woman in her 30s in good health.

The CDR3 sequence: CASSSQGYEQYF. CDR3 nucleotides: TGCGCCAGCAGCTCCCAGGGTTACGAGCAGTACTTC. The rearrangement joins TRBV5-1 to TRBJ2-5; perhaps TRBD1 as D (5 bases). The closer fit of TRBJ2-7 to the DNA end suggests the J call may be wrong. The germline V gene has CDR1 SGHRS and CDR2 YFSETQ. The CDR3 consists of 12 residues.

The gene calls are TRBV30 and TRBJ2-3; TRBD1 agrees at 9 bases. Germline CDR1 and CDR2: GTSNPN and SVGIG (reference sequence). V lost 5 bases and J lost 9; bases outside the gene matches: 6. CDR3 length: 12 residues. The CDR3 region is CAWEQGAGTQYF. CDR3 bases: TGTGCCTGGGAACAGGGGGCAGGGACGCAGTATTTT.

J is TRBJ2-5 and V is TRBV28; D is perhaps TRBD1 or TRBD2 (5 bases each). This CDR3 has 14 residues. CDR1 is MDHEN, CDR2 SYDVKM, per germline. V lost 4 bases and J 7 bases, leaving 16 bases between the germline ends. This CDR3 reads CASSYRDRGVTQYF. The CDR3 DNA sequence: TGTGCCAGCAGTTATCGGGACCGCGGAGTGACCCAGTACTTC. The variable domain in full, with the rest retrieved from reference TRBV28 and TRBJ2-5, is DVKVTQSSRYLVKRTGEKVFLECVQDMDHENMFWYRQDPGLGLRLIYFSYDVKMKEKGDIPEGYSVSREKKERFSLILESASTNQTSMYLCASSYRDRGVTQYFGPGTRLLVL.

The gene calls are TRBV6-6 and TRBJ2-6; D not resolved. V gave up 4 bases and J gave up 0 bases, with 7 bases separating them. Germline loops: CDR1 MNHNY, CDR2 SVGAGI (reference sequence). The CDR3 loop spans 15 amino acids. CDR3 DNA sequence: TGTGCCAGCAGTTTTTCCGACTCTGGGGCCAACGTCCTGACTTTC. Translating gives CASSFSDSGANVLTF.

The chain links TRBV5-8 to TRBJ2-7, with 9 bases aligning to TRBD1. The germline gives CDR1 SGHTS, CDR2 YDEGEE. The CDR3 is made up of 14 amino acids. V was clipped by 3 bases and J by 2 bases; unmatched bases: 3. The CDR3 reads CASSSDRGTYEQYF. The CDR3 nucleotides are TGTGCCAGCAGCTCGGACAGGGGAACCTACGAGCAGTACTTC.

This clone was recorded a few times. The V gene is TRBV5-1, the J gene TRBJ2-1; 11 bases map to TRBD2. Germline V gene lookup returns CDR1 SGHRS and CDR2 YFSETQ. The CDR3 runs to 17 residues. The V gene end was trimmed by 0 bases and the J gene end by 9 bases; junction bases not matched to a gene: 11. The DNA for the CDR3 is TGCGCCAGCAGCTTGGGACTAGCGGGGATTCAAGGGTTTGAGCAGTTCTTC. Its translation is CASSLGLAGIQGFEQFF.

This clone was counted only a few times. The genes are TRBV11-2 and TRBJ1-1; D is ambiguous. This CDR3 comprises 15 residues. V was trimmed by 0 bases and J by 0 bases, leaving 8 bases between them. Germline V gives CDR1 SGHAT, CDR2 FQNNGV. The CDR3 sequence is CASSLDPKVNTEAFF. CDR3 DNA sequence: TGTGCCAGCAGCTTAGATCCGAAGGTGAACACTGAAGCTTTCTTT.

V usage is TRBV13 and J usage is TRBJ2-1; 13 positions agree with TRBD2. Looked up from germline, CDR1 is PRHDT and CDR2 is FYEKMQ (reference sequence). The ends lost 4 bases at V and 5 bases at J; junction bases unmatched: 11. There are 18 residues in the CDR3. DNA for the CDR3: TGTGCCAGCAGCTGGGGACTAGCGGGACGTAGACGTCACAATGAGCAGTTCTTC. As protein: CASSWGLAGRRRHNEQFF.